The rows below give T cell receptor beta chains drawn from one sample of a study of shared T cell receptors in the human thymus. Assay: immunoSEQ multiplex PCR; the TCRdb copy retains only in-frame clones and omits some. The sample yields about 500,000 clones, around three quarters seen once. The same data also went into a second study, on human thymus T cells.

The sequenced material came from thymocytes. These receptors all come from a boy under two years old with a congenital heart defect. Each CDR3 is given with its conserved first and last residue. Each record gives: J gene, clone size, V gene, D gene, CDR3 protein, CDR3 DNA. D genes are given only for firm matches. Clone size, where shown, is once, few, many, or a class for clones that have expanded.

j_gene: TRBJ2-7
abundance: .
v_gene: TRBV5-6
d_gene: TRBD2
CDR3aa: CASTRTSDGEQYF
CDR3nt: TGTGCCAGCACCAGGACTAGCGATGGCGAGCAGTACTTC

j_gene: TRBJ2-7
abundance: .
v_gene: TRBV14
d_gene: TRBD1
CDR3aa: CASSQDLQGQGAREQYF
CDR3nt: TGTGCCAGCAGCCAAGATCTTCAGGGACAGGGGGCGAGAGAGCAGTACTTC

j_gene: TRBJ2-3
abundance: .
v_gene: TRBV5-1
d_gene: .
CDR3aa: CASSWGGPTTDTQYF
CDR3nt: TGCGCCAGCAGCTGGGGGGGCCCTACCACAGATACGCAGTATTTT

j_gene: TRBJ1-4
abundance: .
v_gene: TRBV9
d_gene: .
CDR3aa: CASSPPDTPKLFF
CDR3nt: TGTGCCAGCAGCCCTCCTGACACTCCAAAACTGTTTTTT

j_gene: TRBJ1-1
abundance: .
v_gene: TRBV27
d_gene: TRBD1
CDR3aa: CASSPTYRGFDENTEAFF
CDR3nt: TGTGCCAGCAGTCCCACCTACAGGGGCTTCGATGAAAACACTGAAGCTTTCTTT

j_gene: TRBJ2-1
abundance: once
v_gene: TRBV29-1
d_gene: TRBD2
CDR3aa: CSSPTSGSPNEQFF
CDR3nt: TGCAGCTCTCCGACTAGCGGGAGCCCTAATGAGCAGTTCTTC

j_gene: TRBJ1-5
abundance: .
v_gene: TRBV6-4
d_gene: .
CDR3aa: CASSERDNQPQHF
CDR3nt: TGTGCCAGCAGTGAGCGAGACAATCAGCCCCAGCATTTT

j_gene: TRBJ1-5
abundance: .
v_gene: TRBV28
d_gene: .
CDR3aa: CASSEISPQHF
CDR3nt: TGTGCCAGCAGTGAAATCAGTCCCCAGCATTTT

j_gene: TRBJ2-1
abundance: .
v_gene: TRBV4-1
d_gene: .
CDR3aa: CASSLDGWYNEQFF
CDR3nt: TGCGCCAGCAGCCTCGACGGGTGGTACAATGAGCAGTTCTTC

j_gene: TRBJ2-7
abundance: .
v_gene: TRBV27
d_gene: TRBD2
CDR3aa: CASSPRRRAGGRTYEQYF
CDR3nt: TGTGCCAGCAGTCCCCGGAGGAGGGCGGGAGGTAGGACCTACGAGCAGTACTTC

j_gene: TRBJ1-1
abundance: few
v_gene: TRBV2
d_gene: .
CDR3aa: CASRVPHRNTEAFF
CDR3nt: TGTGCCAGCAGGGTCCCTCACAGGAACACTGAAGCTTTCTTT

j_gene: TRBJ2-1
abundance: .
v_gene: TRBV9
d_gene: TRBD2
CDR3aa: CASSVGRGRGRAGGAYNEQFF
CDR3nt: TGTGCCAGCAGCGTAGGGAGGGGCAGGGGGCGAGCGGGAGGGGCCTACAATGAGCAGTTCTTC

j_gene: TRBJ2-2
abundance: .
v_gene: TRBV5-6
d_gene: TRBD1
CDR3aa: CASSTRQGEHLSNTGELFF
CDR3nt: TGTGCCAGCAGCACGCGACAGGGGGAGCACCTTTCGAACACCGGGGAGCTGTTTTTT

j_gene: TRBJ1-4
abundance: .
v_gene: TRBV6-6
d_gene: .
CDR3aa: CASNAGNPNEKLFF
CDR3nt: TGTGCCAGCAACGCAGGGAACCCTAATGAAAAACTGTTTTTT

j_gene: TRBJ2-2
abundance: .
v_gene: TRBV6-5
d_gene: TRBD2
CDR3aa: CASSYSAGEGTGELFF
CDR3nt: TGTGCCAGCAGTTACTCGGCGGGAGAGGGGACCGGGGAGCTGTTTTTT

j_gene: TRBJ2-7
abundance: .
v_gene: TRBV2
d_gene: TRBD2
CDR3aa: CASSGTRLTSMYEQYF
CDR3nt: TGTGCCAGCAGTGGGACTAGGCTCACATCGATGTACGAGCAGTACTTC

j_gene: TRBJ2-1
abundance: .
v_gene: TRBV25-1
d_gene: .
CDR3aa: CASSVGRYNEQFF
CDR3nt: TGTGCCAGCAGTGTGGGGCGGTACAATGAGCAGTTCTTC

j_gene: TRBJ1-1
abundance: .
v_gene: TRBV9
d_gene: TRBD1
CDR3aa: CASSPEGQESTEAFF
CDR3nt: TGTGCCAGCAGCCCCGAGGGACAGGAAAGCACTGAAGCTTTCTTT

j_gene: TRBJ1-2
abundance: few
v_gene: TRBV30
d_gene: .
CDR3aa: CAWRGQGKGYTF
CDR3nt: TGTGCCTGGAGAGGCCAGGGGAAAGGCTACACCTTC

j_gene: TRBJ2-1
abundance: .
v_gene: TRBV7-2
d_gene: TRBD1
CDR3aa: CASMTGSPYNEQFF
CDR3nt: TGTGCCAGCATGACAGGGTCCCCCTACAATGAGCAGTTCTTC

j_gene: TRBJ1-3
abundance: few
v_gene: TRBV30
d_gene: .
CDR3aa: CAAGEVTLSGNTIYF
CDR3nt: TGTGCCGCCGGAGAAGTAACACTATCTGGAAACACCATATATTTT

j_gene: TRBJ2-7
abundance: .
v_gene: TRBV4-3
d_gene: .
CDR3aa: CASSQGARRAAPYEQYF
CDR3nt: TGCGCCAGCAGCCAAGGCGCGAGGAGAGCTGCACCATACGAGCAGTACTTC

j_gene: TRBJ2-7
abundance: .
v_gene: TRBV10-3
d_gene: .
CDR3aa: CAISTNSRQYF
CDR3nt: TGTGCCATCAGCACCAACTCACGGCAGTACTTC

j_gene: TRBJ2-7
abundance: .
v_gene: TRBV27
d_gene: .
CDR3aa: CASSETRRYEQYF
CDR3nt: TGTGCCAGCAGCGAAACTAGGCGCTACGAGCAGTACTTC

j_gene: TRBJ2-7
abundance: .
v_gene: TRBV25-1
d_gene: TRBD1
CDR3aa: CASSESGDRRHYEQYF
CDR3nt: TGTGCCAGCAGTGAATCGGGGGACAGGCGCCACTACGAGCAGTACTTC

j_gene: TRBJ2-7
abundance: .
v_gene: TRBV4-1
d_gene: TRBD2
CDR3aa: CASSTGLAEYEQYF
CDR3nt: TGCGCCAGCAGCACGGGACTAGCGGAGTACGAGCAGTACTTC

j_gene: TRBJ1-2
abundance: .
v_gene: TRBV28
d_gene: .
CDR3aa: CASSLGGRLPPNYGYTF
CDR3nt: TGTGCCAGCAGTTTAGGAGGACGACTCCCTCCTAACTATGGCTACACCTTC

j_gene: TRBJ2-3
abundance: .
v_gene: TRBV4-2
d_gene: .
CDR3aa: CASSQDVCPGAGDTQYF
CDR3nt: TGTGCCAGCAGCCAAGATGTTTGCCCAGGGGCAGGAGATACGCAGTATTTT

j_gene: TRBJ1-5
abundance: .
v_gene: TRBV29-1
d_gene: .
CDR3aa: CSVASGDQPQHF
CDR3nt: TGCAGCGTTGCGTCAGGGGATCAGCCCCAGCATTTT

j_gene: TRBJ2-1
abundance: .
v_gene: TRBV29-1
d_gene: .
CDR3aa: CSVEEGGGNEQFF
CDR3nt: TGCAGCGTTGAAGAGGGAGGGGGCAATGAGCAGTTCTTC

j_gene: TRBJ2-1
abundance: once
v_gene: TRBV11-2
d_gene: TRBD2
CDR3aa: CASSLGPAGGPNEQFF
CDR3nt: TGTGCCAGCAGCTTGGGCCCGGCGGGAGGCCCTAATGAGCAGTTCTTC

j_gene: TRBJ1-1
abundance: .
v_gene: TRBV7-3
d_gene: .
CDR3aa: CASSLTGAGEAFF
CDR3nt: TGTGCCAGCAGCTTAACAGGGGCCGGTGAAGCTTTCTTT

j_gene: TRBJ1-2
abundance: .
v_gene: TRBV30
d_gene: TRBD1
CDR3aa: CAWRGTGGKNYGYTF
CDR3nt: TGTGCCTGGAGGGGGACAGGGGGGAAGAACTATGGCTACACCTTC

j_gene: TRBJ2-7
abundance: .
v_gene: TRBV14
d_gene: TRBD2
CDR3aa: CASSQLREGYEQYF
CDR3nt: TGTGCCAGCAGCCAATTGCGGGAGGGCTACGAGCAGTACTTC

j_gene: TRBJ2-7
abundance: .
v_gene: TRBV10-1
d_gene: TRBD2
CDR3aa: CASSESVSGSYEQYF
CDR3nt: TGCGCCAGCAGTGAGTCTGTTAGCGGGAGTTACGAGCAGTACTTC

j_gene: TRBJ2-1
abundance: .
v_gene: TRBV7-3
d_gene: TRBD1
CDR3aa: CASSLEQGGGEQFF
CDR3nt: TGTGCCAGCAGCTTAGAACAGGGGGGAGGTGAGCAGTTCTTC

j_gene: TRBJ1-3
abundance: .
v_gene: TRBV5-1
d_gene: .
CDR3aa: CASSPRGAPSGNTIYF
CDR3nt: TGCGCCAGCAGCCCGCGTGGGGCTCCCTCTGGAAACACCATATATTTT

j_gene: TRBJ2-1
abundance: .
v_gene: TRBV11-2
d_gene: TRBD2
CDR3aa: CASSFRSGSDEQFF
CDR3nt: TGTGCCAGCAGCTTTCGAAGCGGGAGTGATGAGCAGTTCTTC

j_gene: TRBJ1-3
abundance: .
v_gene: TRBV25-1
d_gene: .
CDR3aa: CASICGITIYF
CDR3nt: TGTGCCAGCATATGCGGTATCACCATATATTTT

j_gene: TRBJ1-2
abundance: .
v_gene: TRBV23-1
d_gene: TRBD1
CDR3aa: CASTCTGENYGYTF
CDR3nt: TGCGCCAGCACTTGCACAGGGGAGAACTATGGCTACACCTTC